These 8 T cell receptor beta chains share one sample of origin, sequenced in a study of memory CD4+ T cells and cytomegalovirus serostatus. The sort gate was single viable CD3+CD4+CD8-CD45RO+ cells for memory CD4+ T cells. Clones were read by immunoSEQ multiplex PCR, and TCRdb kept only the in-frame ones, dropping some. The sample includes 50,000 to 65,000 clones, 60% to 80% of them seen just once. Sequenced material: memory CD4+ T cells from blood. The receptors derive from an adult in good health and CMV-seronegative.

The rearrangement joins TRBV25-1 to TRBJ2-3; 9 positions agree with TRBD1. The CDR3 contains 15 residues. Germline CDR1 is MGHDK and CDR2 is SYGVNS. The junction had 4 bases not matched to a gene; V was cut back by 5 bases and J by 1 base. CDR3: CASSLRDRGTDTQYF. DNA of the CDR3: TGTGCCAGCAGTCTCCGGGACAGGGGCACAGATACGCAGTATTTT.

The chain carries TRBV19 and TRBJ1-1; 10 bases map to TRBD1. Germline CDR1 is LNHDA and CDR2 is SQIVND (reference sequence). V dropped 3 bases and J dropped 4; count of bases not matched to a gene: 8. The CDR3 consists of 16 residues. The CDR3 region has the DNA TGTGCCAGTAGTATTCGGCGGGACAGGGGCCCCACTGAAGCTTTCTTT. Encoded protein: CASSIRRDRGPTEAFF. The full variable domain, completed using reference TRBV19 and TRBJ1-1, is DGGITQSPKYLFRKEGQNVTLSCEQNLNHDAMYWYRQDPGQGLRLIYYSQIVNDFQKGDIAEGYSVSREKKESFPLTVTSAQKNPTAFYLCASSIRRDRGPTEAFFGQGTRLTVV.

The gene calls are TRBV29-1 and TRBJ1-5, with D unresolved. Per germline, CDR1 SQVTM and CDR2 ANQGSEA. This CDR3 region has 16 residues. V lost 0 bases, J lost 0 bases, and 12 bases lay in between. CDR3 sequence (DNA): TGCAGCGTTGAAGATCCGAGGACGGATAGCAATCAGCCCCAGCATTTT. It translates to CSVEDPRTDSNQPQHF.

This clone appeared once. This chain uses TRBV18 with TRBJ2-5, with 9 bases that match TRBD1. Germline values: CDR1 KGHSH, CDR2 LQKENI. Trimming removed 1 base from V and 2 bases from J; junction bases left unmatched: 2. CDR3 length: 15 residues. The CDR3 is CASSPRQGGQETQYF. CDR3 nucleotides: TGTGCCAGCTCACCACGACAGGGGGGACAAGAGACCCAGTACTTC.

The J gene is TRBJ1-1, the V gene TRBV19, with D maybe TRBD1 (6 bases). The CDR3 has 14 amino acids. Germline lookup yields CDR1 LNHDA and CDR2 SQIVND (reference sequence). With 4 bases removed from V and 1 base from J, the gap between germline ends came to 10 bases. Here the CDR3 reads CASSTKTGNTEAFF. The CDR3 coding sequence is TGTGCCAGTAGTACGAAGACAGGGAACACTGAAGCTTTCTTT.

The genes are TRBV5-8 and TRBJ1-2; 8 bases are a match to TRBD1. The CDR3 totals 19 residues. J lost 4 bases, V lost 3 bases, and 20 bases had no gene match. Germline V lookup: CDR1 SGHTS, CDR2 YDEGEE. CDR3 bases: TGTGCCAGCAGCTCCCGGGGGGACAGGACCCGCTCCTGGGGCTATGGCTACACCTTC. This sequence encodes CASSSRGDRTRSWGYGYTF.

The chain carries TRBV5-6 and TRBJ2-1, with D perhaps given as TRBD1 or TRBD2 (5 bases each). Trimming cost V 0 bases and J 0 bases, with 7 bases left between them. Germline CDR1 SGHDT, CDR2 YYEEEE. This CDR3 has 15 amino acids. The CDR3 loop is CASSLGGSSYNEQFF. The CDR3 nucleotides read TGTGCCAGCAGCTTGGGGGGGAGCTCCTACAATGAGCAGTTCTTC.

This sequence joins TRBV5-4 and TRBJ1-2; tentatively, D is TRBD1 (6 bases). This CDR3 region has 14 residues. Germline assignment: CDR1 SGHNT and CDR2 YYREEE (reference sequence). Trimming left V 0 bases short and J 6 bases short, with 12 bases between. For the CDR3, the DNA is TGTGCCAGCAGCTTGGTGGCAGGGGTAGATGGCTACACCTTC. It translates to CASSLVAGVDGYTF.